Presented here are 32 T cell receptor beta chains from one specimen sequenced in a study of T cell responses to AZD1222 COVID-19 vaccine. Clones were read by immunoSEQ multiplex PCR, and TCRdb kept only the in-frame ones, dropping some. The repertoire holds 50,000 or so clones, with 80% to 90% as singletons. The sample here was peripheral blood, taken on day 0 of AZD1222 vaccination. The source of these receptors is an adult in good health.

This clone was seen more than once but under ten times. The J gene is TRBJ2-7, the V gene TRBV7-2; unclear D gene. CDR1 and CDR2 (germline): SGHTA, FQGNSA. Trimming cost V 6 bases and J 3 bases, with 9 bases left between them. The CDR3 loop spans 12 amino acids. The CDR3 sequence: CASSVFLYEQYF. The CDR3 DNA reads TGTGCCAGCAGTGTTTTTCTCTACGAGCAGTACTTC.

J is TRBJ1-2 and V is TRBV5-8; 8 nucleotides align to TRBD1. There are 17 residues in the CDR3. The germline CDR1 and CDR2 sequences are SGHTS and YDEGEE. V shed 4 bases and J 6 bases; nucleotides not matched to a gene: 17. The CDR3 region has the DNA TGTGCCAGCAGCGAAGAACCTGCAGGGGGCTTTATGAATGGCTACACCTTC. This codes for CASSEEPAGGFMNGYTF. Full variable domain (missing parts from reference TRBV5-8 and TRBJ1-2): EAGVTQSPTHLIKTRGQQATLRCSPISGHTSVYWYQQALGLGLQFLLWYDEGEERNRGNFPPRFSGRQFPNYSSELNVNALELEDSALYLCASSEEPAGGFMNGYTFGSGTRLTVV.

On this clone: Other DNA sequences in this specimen translate into the identical CDR3. V usage is TRBV2 and J usage is TRBJ2-7; TRBD2 matches 13 bases. Germline V CDR1 and CDR2: SNHLY, FYNNEI. CDR3 length equals 16 residues. Trimming took 7 bases from V and 2 from J; bases not matched to a gene: 8. The CDR3 is CASNGLAGEFAYEQYF. In DNA, the CDR3 is TGTGCCAGCAATGGACTAGCGGGAGAGTTCGCCTACGAGCAGTACTTC.

This clone was counted a single time. This chain uses TRBV11-1 with TRBJ2-1; 7 nucleotides line up with TRBD1. The CDR3 consists of 13 residues. Germline values: CDR1 SGHAT, CDR2 FQDESV (reference sequence). Germline trimming cut 6 bases from V and 1 base from J; bases unmatched to any gene: 0. The CDR3 reads CASRGQSYNEQFF. The CDR3 DNA reads as TGTGCCAGCAGGGGACAGTCCTACAATGAGCAGTTCTTC.

The V call is TRBV2, the J call TRBJ1-1, with D maybe TRBD1 (6 bases). The germline gives CDR1 SNHLY, CDR2 FYNNEI. Deletions cut 6 bases from V and 1 base from J, with 12 bases between. This CDR3 is built from 14 residues. CDR3 region: CASRTSGENTEAFF. The CDR3 DNA reads TGTGCCAGCAGGACCTCAGGGGAGAACACTGAAGCTTTCTTT.

This chain uses TRBV7-6 with TRBJ1-1; D is ambiguous. The germline V gene encodes CDR1 SGHVS and CDR2 FNYEAQ. The CDR3 runs 15 residues. The V end was cut by 1 base, the J end by 2 bases, with 11 bases between. The DNA of the CDR3 is TGTGCCAGCAGCTTAGATCAGGTCCGAAACACTGAAGCTTTCTTT. This sequence encodes CASSLDQVRNTEAFF.

About this clone: A much larger clonotype is one base distant, so this may be a read error. CDR3 amino acids: CASSFRENTEAFF. The CDR3 DNA reads TGTGCCAGCAGTTTCAGGGAGAACACTGAAGCTTTCTTT. The V call is TRBV12-3 or TRBV12-4, the J call TRBJ1-1, with D possibly being TRBD1 (5 bases). The CDR3 contains 13 residues. Between the trimmed V and J ends, which lost 3 bases and 1 base, there was a span of 6 bases.

The V gene is TRBV28, the J gene TRBJ2-4, with 12 bases lining up with TRBD1. Germline V CDR1 and CDR2: MDHEN, SYDVKM. Trimming took 4 bases from V and 9 from J; bases not matched to a gene: 16. This CDR3 is built from 18 residues. CDR3 sequence reads: CASSSSGTGGLFMSIQYF. CDR3 in DNA: TGTGCCAGCAGTTCCTCCGGGACAGGGGGCTTATTCATGAGCATTCAGTACTTC.

The chain has TRBV3-1 (or the pseudogene TRBV3-2) and TRBJ1-2; unclear D gene. The germline V gene has CDR1 LGHDT and CDR2 YNNKEL (reference sequence). The V end was cut by 0 bases, the J end by 6 bases, with 11 bases between. CDR3 length: 14 residues. CDR3 sequence reads: CASSQESGINGYTF. CDR3 nucleotide sequence: TGTGCCAGCAGCCAAGAGTCTGGGATCAATGGCTACACCTTC.

V usage is TRBV7-2 and J usage is TRBJ2-5; 8 positions match TRBD2. J was trimmed by 7 bases and V by 2 bases; bases with no gene match: 15. Germline values: CDR1 SGHTA, CDR2 FQGNSA. The CDR3 totals 17 residues. The CDR3 protein is CASSLSFVSGGQGTQYF. Here the CDR3 DNA reads TGTGCCAGCAGCTTAAGTTTCGTGTCGGGAGGGCAGGGGACCCAGTACTTC.

This chain connects TRBV5-1 to TRBJ1-1; 7 bases fit TRBD1. This CDR3 region has 15 residues. Trimming cost V 0 bases and J 4 bases; bases outside gene matches: 6. Germline V gives CDR1 SGHRS, CDR2 YFSETQ. The CDR3 DNA is TGCGCCAGCAGCTTGGGACAGGGTGGGACCACTGAAGCTTTCTTT. Translated: CASSLGQGGTTEAFF.

The rearrangement links TRBV6-1 to TRBJ1-2, with D unresolved. Deletions cut 1 base from V and 8 bases from J, with 14 bases between. The germline gives CDR1 MNHNS, CDR2 SASEGT. The CDR3 totals 14 residues. CDR3 DNA: TGTGCCAGCAGTGAAGGCGTTCGGCAGTCGGGCTACACCTTC. It yields the protein CASSEGVRQSGYTF.

This clone has a handful of counts. The rearrangement joins TRBV29-1 to TRBJ2-7, with D perhaps assigned TRBD1 or TRBD2 (5 bases each). V was cut by 6 bases and J by 8 bases, with 14 bases left in between. Germline V lookup: CDR1 SQVTM, CDR2 ANQGSEA. The CDR3 length is 11 residues. Here the CDR3 reads CSVRLRGQQYF. The CDR3 coding sequence is TGCAGCGTCCGACTCCGGGGACAGCAGTACTTC.

The chain combines TRBV7-2 with TRBJ1-5; no reliable D call. Trimming cost V 4 bases and J 7 bases, with 11 bases left between them. CDR1 and CDR2 (germline): SGHTA, FQGNSA. CDR3 length: 13 residues. The CDR3 DNA is TGTGCCAGCAGCTCCCCTTTTGGACAGCCCCAGCATTTT. It yields the protein CASSSPFGQPQHF.

The rearrangement uses TRBV3-1 (or the pseudogene TRBV3-2) and TRBJ1-5; D not certain. This CDR3 has 13 amino acids. Germline lookup yields CDR1 LGHDT and CDR2 YNNKEL (reference sequence). The V and J ends lost 4 bases and 4 bases respectively, with 8 bases between them. CDR3 region: CASSRAPNQPQHF. DNA of the CDR3: TGTGCCAGCAGCCGGGCCCCAAATCAGCCCCAGCATTTT.

As DNA, the CDR3 is TGTGCCAGCAGTCAGACCCCAGAGCAGTACTTC. Translating gives CASSQTPEQYF. The rearrangement uses TRBV2 and TRBJ2-7, with D unresolved. V lost 5 bases to trimming and J lost 7 bases, with 9 bases between them. Germline CDR1 and CDR2: SNHLY and FYNNEI. The CDR3 is 11 amino acids.

CDR3 nucleotides: TGTGCCAGCACCAGGGACTCCAACTACGAGCAGTACTTC. Encoded protein: CASTRDSNYEQYF. The chain joins TRBV2 to TRBJ2-7, with D perhaps TRBD2 (6 bases). The V gene's germline CDR1 is SNHLY and CDR2 FYNNEI. Trimming pared 7 bases from V and 3 bases from J, leaving 13 bases between. This CDR3 is built from 13 residues.

The chain has TRBV6-4 and TRBJ2-7, with TRBD2 matching 10 bases. The CDR3 is 15 residues long. Trimming took 4 bases from V and 5 from J; bases not matched to a gene: 8. Germline loops: CDR1 MRHNA, CDR2 SNTAGT. The CDR3 DNA is TGTGCCAGCAGTGTATCTAGCGGGAGATTCGACGAGCAGTACTTC. This encodes CASSVSSGRFDEQYF.

The sample holds a few counts of this clone. The chain carries TRBV5-5 and TRBJ2-1; perhaps TRBD2 as D (6 bases). V lost 6 bases and J lost 4, with 17 bases in between. This CDR3 region has 15 residues. Germline V lookup: CDR1 SGHKS, CDR2 YYEKEE (reference sequence). CDR3 in amino acids: CASNPGTSTYNEQFF. DNA for the CDR3: TGTGCCAGCAACCCCGGGACTTCAACTTACAATGAGCAGTTCTTC.

This clone was picked up one time. This chain joins TRBV12-3 or TRBV12-4 and TRBJ1-5; D not resolved. The CDR3 sequence is 13 residues long. Trimming took off 4 bases at V and 5 bases at J, with 9 bases between the two ends. This CDR3 is CASSSFADQPQHF. In DNA form, the CDR3 reads TGTGCCAGCAGTTCCTTTGCGGATCAGCCCCAGCATTTT.

The chain has TRBV27 and TRBJ2-7, with 10 bases identical to TRBD2. CDR1 MNHEY and CDR2 SMNVEV come from the germline V gene (reference sequence). The CDR3 has 16 amino acids. Germline trimming cut 5 bases from V and 5 bases from J; bases unmatched to any gene: 12. The CDR3 protein is CASSPSTSGMADEQYF. For the CDR3, the DNA is TGTGCCAGCAGTCCCAGCACTAGCGGGATGGCGGACGAGCAGTACTTC.

This chain links TRBV5-1 with TRBJ1-6; 9 nucleotides agree with TRBD1. The CDR3 covers 15 residues. After removal of 1 base from V and 9 bases from J, the junction contained 5 bases not matched to a gene. CDR1 SGHRS and CDR2 YFSETQ come from the germline V gene. The CDR3 protein is CASSLRTGDGSPLHF. The CDR3 DNA follows: TGCGCCAGCAGCTTGAGGACAGGGGATGGTTCACCCCTCCACTTT.

The rearrangement uses TRBV5-6 and TRBJ2-3; D call uncertain. This CDR3 has 13 amino acids. Trimming cost V 4 bases and J 6 bases, with 12 bases left between them. Germline CDR1 reads SGHDT; CDR2 reads YYEEEE. The CDR3 coding sequence is TGTGCCAGCAGCGCATACTCTAGGGATACGCAGTATTTT. Translation gives CASSAYSRDTQYF.

The chain is built from TRBV6-2 or TRBV6-3 and TRBJ1-5; unclear D gene. Between the trimmed V and J ends, which lost 3 bases and 7 bases, there was a span of 10 bases. The CDR3 is 13 residues long. The germline V gene has CDR1 MNHEY and CDR2 SVGEGT. The chain's CDR3 is CASSYWSGQPQHF. Here the CDR3 DNA reads TGTGCCAGCAGTTATTGGAGTGGACAGCCCCAGCATTTT.

This chain links TRBV5-4 with TRBJ1-2, with D maybe TRBD1 (5 bases). CDR3 size: 14 residues. V was pared by 3 bases and J by 5 bases, with 14 bases between. The germline V gene has CDR1 SGHNT and CDR2 YYREEE (reference sequence). The CDR3 sequence is CASSSPDRRYGYTF. The DNA for the CDR3 is TGTGCCAGCAGCTCCCCCGACAGACGTTATGGCTACACCTTC. Full variable domain (rest looked up from reference TRBV5-4 and TRBJ1-2): ETGVTQSPTHLIKTRGQQVTLRCSSQSGHNTVSWYQQALGQGPQFIFQYYREEENGRGNFPPRFSGLQFPNYSSELNVNALELDDSALYLCASSSPDRRYGYTFGSGTRLTVV.

This clone showed up just once. The chain employs TRBV2 and TRBJ2-2, with 9 bases lining up with TRBD1. CDR1 SNHLY and CDR2 FYNNEI come from the germline V gene. The V gene end was trimmed by 8 bases and the J gene end by 7 bases; junction bases not matched to a gene: 8. The CDR3 is made up of 14 amino acids. In DNA form, the CDR3 reads TGTGCCAGCCAGGGACAGGGTCTGTACGGGGAGCTGTTTTTT. Residues: CASQGQGLYGELFF.

This clone was found a few times. The chain has TRBV27 and TRBJ2-2; D remains unclear. Germline CDR1 and CDR2: MNHEY and SMNVEV (reference sequence). The CDR3 sequence is 14 residues long. Trimming took off 8 bases at V and 1 base at J, with 11 bases between the two ends. The CDR3 bases are TGTGCCAGCCGCTTTTCGGGGAACACCGGGGAGCTGTTTTTT. This translates into CASRFSGNTGELFF.

The chain carries TRBV7-3 and TRBJ1-1, with D unclear. This CDR3 contains 15 residues. V gave up 0 bases and J gave up 0 bases, with 8 bases separating them. Germline lookup yields CDR1 SGHTA and CDR2 FQGTGA. The CDR3 nucleotides read TGTGCCAGCAGCTTAACGGGCGGGGTGAACACTGAAGCTTTCTTT. It yields the protein CASSLTGGVNTEAFF.

This CDR3 reads CASSLIGTSREQYF. CDR3 DNA sequence: TGTGCCAGCAGCTTAATAGGGACTAGTCGCGAGCAGTACTTC. The chain links TRBV7-9 to TRBJ2-7; 8 positions match TRBD2. V was clipped by 2 bases and J by 6 bases; unmatched bases: 6. Germline CDR1 SEHNR, CDR2 FQNEAQ (reference sequence). The CDR3 has 14 residues.

This chain connects TRBV3-1 (or the pseudogene TRBV3-2) to TRBJ1-6; the D gene is possibly TRBD1 (5 bases). The CDR3 runs to 13 residues. Germline CDR1 and CDR2: LGHDT and YNNKEL (reference sequence). V was cut by 2 bases and J by 8 bases, with 7 bases left in between. The CDR3 bases are TGTGCCAGCAGCCAACCGGGGGATTCACCCCTCCACTTT. This gives the protein CASSQPGDSPLHF.

The rearrangement links TRBV2 to TRBJ2-1, with 9 bases matching TRBD1. The CDR3 runs to 14 residues. Germline V gene lookup returns CDR1 SNHLY and CDR2 FYNNEI. With V trimmed by 6 bases and J by 8 bases, 8 bases remained unmatched. The CDR3 nucleotides are TGTGCCAGCAGCCCGGGACAGGGCTGGGATGAGCAGTTCTTC. Its translation is CASSPGQGWDEQFF.

V usage is TRBV3-1 (or the pseudogene TRBV3-2) and J usage is TRBJ1-2; the D gene is possibly TRBD1 (6 bases). The CDR3 extends over 15 amino acids. Between the trimmed V and J ends, which lost 3 bases and 0 bases, there was a span of 11 bases. Germline assignment: CDR1 LGHDT and CDR2 YNNKEL (reference sequence). The CDR3 bases are TGTGCCAGCAGCCACGAGGGGGTAGCTAACTATGGCTACACCTTC. This codes for CASSHEGVANYGYTF.